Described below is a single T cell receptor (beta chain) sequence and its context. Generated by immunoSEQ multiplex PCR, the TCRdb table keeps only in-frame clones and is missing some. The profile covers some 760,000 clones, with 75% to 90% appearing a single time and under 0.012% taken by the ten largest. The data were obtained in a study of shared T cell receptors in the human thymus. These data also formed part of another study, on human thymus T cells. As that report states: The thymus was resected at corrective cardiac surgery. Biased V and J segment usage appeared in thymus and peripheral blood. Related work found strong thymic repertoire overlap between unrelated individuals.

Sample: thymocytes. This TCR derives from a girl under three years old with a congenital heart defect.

CDR3 sequence: CASSPRQGQGAHEQYF. CDR3 coding DNA: TGCGCCAGCAGTCCCCGTCAGGGGCAGGGGGCGCACGAGCAGTACTTC. The chain combines TRBV5-1 with TRBJ2-7; 8 bases match TRBD1. The CDR3 has 16 amino acids. The trim removed 5 bases at V and 5 bases at J, leaving 15 bases unmatched. Germline CDR1 and CDR2: SGHRS and YFSETQ.